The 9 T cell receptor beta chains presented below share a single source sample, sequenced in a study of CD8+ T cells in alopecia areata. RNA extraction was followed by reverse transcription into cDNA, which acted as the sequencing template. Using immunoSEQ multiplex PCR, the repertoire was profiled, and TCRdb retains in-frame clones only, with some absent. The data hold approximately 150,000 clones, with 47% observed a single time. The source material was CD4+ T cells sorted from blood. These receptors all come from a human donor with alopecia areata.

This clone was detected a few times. The DNA for the CDR3 is TGTGCCAGCACTGGGGCCGGGAGCAATCAGCCCCAGCATTTT. Protein sequence: CASTGAGSNQPQHF. The gene calls are TRBV6-5 and TRBJ1-5; D is possibly TRBD1 (5 bases). From germline, CDR1 is MNHEY and CDR2 SVGAGI. This CDR3 is built from 14 residues. The V gene lost 7 bases and the J gene lost 1 base, with 11 bases spanning the gap.

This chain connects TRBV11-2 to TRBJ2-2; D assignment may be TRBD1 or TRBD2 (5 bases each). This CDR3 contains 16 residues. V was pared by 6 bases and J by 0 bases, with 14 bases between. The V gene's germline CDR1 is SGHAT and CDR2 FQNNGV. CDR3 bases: TGTGCCAGCAGAGCATTTGGGACCACGAACACCGGGGAGCTGTTTTTT. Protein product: CASRAFGTTNTGELFF.

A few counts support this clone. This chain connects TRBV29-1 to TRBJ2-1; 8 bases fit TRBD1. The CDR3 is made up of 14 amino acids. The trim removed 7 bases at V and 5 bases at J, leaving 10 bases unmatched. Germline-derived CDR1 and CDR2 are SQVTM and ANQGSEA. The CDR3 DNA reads TGCAGCGGGGCGGACAGGGTCGTAGACAATGAGCAGTTCTTC. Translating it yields CSGADRVVDNEQFF.

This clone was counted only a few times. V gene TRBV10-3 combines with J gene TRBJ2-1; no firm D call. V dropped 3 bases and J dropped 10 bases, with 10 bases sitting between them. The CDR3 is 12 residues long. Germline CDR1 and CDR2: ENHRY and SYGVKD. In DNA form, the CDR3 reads TGTGCCATCAGTGAATCCGGATGGGAGCAGTTCTTC. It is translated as CAISESGWEQFF.

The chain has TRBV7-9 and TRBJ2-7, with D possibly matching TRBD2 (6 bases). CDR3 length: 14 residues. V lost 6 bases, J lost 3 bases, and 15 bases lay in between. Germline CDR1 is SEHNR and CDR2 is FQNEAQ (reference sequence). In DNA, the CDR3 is TGTGCCAGCAGTCTGGGACTCCCCAGCTACGAGCAGTACTTC. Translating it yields CASSLGLPSYEQYF.

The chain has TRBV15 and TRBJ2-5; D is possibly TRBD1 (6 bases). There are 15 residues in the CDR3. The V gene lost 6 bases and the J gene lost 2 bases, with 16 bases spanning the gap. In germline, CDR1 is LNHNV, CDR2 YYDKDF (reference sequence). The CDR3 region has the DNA TGTGCCACCAGTCTTGGAGGCGGACAGCAAGAGACCCAGTACTTC. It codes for CATSLGGGQQETQYF.

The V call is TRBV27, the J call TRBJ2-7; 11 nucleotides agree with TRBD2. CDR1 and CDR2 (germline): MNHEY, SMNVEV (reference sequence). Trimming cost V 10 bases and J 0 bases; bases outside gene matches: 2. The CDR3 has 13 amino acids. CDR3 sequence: CATGTSGSYEQYF. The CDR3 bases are TGTGCCACGGGGACTAGCGGCTCCTACGAGCAGTACTTC.

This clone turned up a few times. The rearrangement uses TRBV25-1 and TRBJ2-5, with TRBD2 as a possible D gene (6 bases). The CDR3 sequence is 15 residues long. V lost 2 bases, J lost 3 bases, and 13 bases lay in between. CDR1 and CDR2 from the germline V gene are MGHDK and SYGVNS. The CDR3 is CASSERASVKETQYF. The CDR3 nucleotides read TGTGCCAGCAGTGAAAGGGCTAGCGTTAAAGAGACCCAGTACTTC. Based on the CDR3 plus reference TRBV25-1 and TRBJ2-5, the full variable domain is EADIYQTPRYLVIGTGKKITLECSQTMGHDKMYWYQQDPGMELHLIHYSYGVNSTEKGDLSSESTVSRIRTEHFPLTLESARPSHTSQYLCASSERASVKETQYFGPGTRLLVL.

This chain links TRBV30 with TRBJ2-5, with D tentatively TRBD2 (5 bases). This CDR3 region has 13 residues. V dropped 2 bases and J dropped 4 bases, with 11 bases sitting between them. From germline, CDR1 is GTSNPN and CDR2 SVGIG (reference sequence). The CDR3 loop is CAWSRASLETQYF. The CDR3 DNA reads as TGTGCCTGGAGTAGGGCTAGCTTAGAGACCCAGTACTTC.